This entry lists 27 T cell receptor beta chains sequenced from one sample in a study of read filtering for tumor transcriptome and immune sequencing. Molecular barcoded adaptors covering alpha/delta and beta/gamma chains were used on around 370 ng RNA. Each CDR3 protein is one row after TCRdb ran MiXCR on the reads. This sample has approximately 90,000 distinct CDR3 sequences, with around a fifth found just once. The sample consisted of a population of CD138-negative cells sorted from bone marrow. Every receptor here comes from a donor at least 40 years old with multiple myeloma.

This clonotype came up many times. This sequence joins TRBV2 and TRBJ2-1, with D possibly TRBD1 on 6 matching bases. Trimming stripped 7 bases from V and 0 bases from J, with 13 bases between. Germline assignment: CDR1 SNHLY and CDR2 FYNNEI. CDR3 size: 15 residues. CDR3 in DNA: TGTGCCAGCACTTTCGACAGGAGCTCCTACAATGAGCAGTTCTTC. Translating it yields CASTFDRSSYNEQFF.

As to this clonotype: A read error may be the cause here, since a much bigger clone is one base away. The chain uses TRBV9 and TRBJ1-6; D remains unclear. The germline V and J ends were trimmed by 3 bases and 7 bases, with 8 bases remaining between them. The CDR3 sequence is 13 residues long. The germline V gene encodes CDR1 SGDLS and CDR2 YYNGEE. The DNA of the CDR3 is TGTGCCAGCAGCGCAGTTGAAAATTCACCCCTCCACTTT. Residues: CASSAVENSPLHF. Filled out from reference TRBV9 and TRBJ1-6, the complete variable domain reads DSGVTQTPKHLITATGQRVTLRCSPRSGDLSVYWYQQSLDQGLQFLIQYYNGEERAKGNILERFSAQQFPDLHSELNLSSLELGDSALYFCASSAVENSPLHFGNGTRLTVT.

This clonotype came up many times. The V and J genes are TRBV7-9 and TRBJ1-4; 8 bases align to TRBD1. This CDR3 comprises 15 residues. Germline V lookup: CDR1 SEHNR, CDR2 FQNEAQ (reference sequence). V shed 5 bases and J 3 bases; nucleotides not matched to a gene: 5. This chain's CDR3 is CASSAQGASNEKLFF. CDR3 in DNA: TGTGCCAGCAGCGCCCAGGGGGCGTCTAATGAAAAACTGTTTTTT.

There are many counts of this clonotype. This rearrangement joins TRBV2 to TRBJ1-2; D not certain. The V gene's germline CDR1 is SNHLY and CDR2 FYNNEI. This CDR3 is 12 amino acids long. Trimming removed 7 bases at V and 4 bases at J, with 10 bases between. CDR3 in amino acids: CASNYGLYGYTF. CDR3 DNA: TGTGCCAGCAATTACGGACTCTATGGCTACACCTTC.

The sample holds many counts of this clonotype. The J gene is TRBJ2-1, the V gene TRBV7-2, with 8 bases fitting TRBD1. This CDR3 has 12 residues. The J segment lost 10 bases and the V segment lost 3 bases, leaving 2 bases of the junction unmatched. The germline CDR1 and CDR2 sequences are SGHTA and FQGNSA. CDR3 nucleotide sequence: TGTGCCAGCAGCTTTGGGACAGGAGAGCAGTTCTTC. It yields the protein CASSFGTGEQFF.

This clonotype was detected a few times. This chain joins TRBV2 and TRBJ2-2; D call uncertain. V lost 8 bases and J 6 bases, leaving 10 bases between the germline ends. This CDR3 has 12 amino acids. The germline CDR1 and CDR2 sequences are SNHLY and FYNNEI. The CDR3 reads CASQRGPGELFF. In DNA, the CDR3 is TGTGCCAGCCAAAGAGGTCCCGGGGAGCTGTTTTTT.

V gene TRBV18 combines with J gene TRBJ2-5; D possibly corresponds to TRBD2 (5 bases). Trimming left V 0 bases short and J 3 bases short, with 8 bases between. CDR3 length equals 14 residues. The germline V gene has CDR1 KGHSH and CDR2 LQKENI. CDR3 sequence (DNA): TGTGCCAGCTCACCACCGGCCGGGGAAGAGACCCAGTACTTC. It codes for CASSPPAGEETQYF.

This chain uses TRBV6-5 with TRBJ2-5; tentatively, D is TRBD2 (5 bases). This CDR3 comprises 14 residues. Germline V gene lookup returns CDR1 MNHEY and CDR2 SVGAGI. Trimming stripped 2 bases from V and 1 base from J, with 8 bases between. The CDR3 here is CASSYRGLQETQYF. DNA of the CDR3: TGTGCCAGCAGTTACCGGGGTCTCCAAGAGACCCAGTACTTC.

The sample holds many counts of this clonotype. J is TRBJ1-4 and V is TRBV4-1; unclear D gene. The germline V gene has CDR1 MGHRA and CDR2 YSYEKL. This CDR3 is 16 amino acids long. V was trimmed by 1 base and J by 0 bases, leaving 9 bases between them. CDR3 sequence (DNA): TGCGCCAGCAGCCAAGCTGCGATTGCAACTAATGAAAAACTGTTTTTT. This sequence encodes CASSQAAIATNEKLFF.

This clonotype appeared a few times. CDR3 sequence: CASSPGVARTNEQFF. The CDR3 nucleotides are TGTGCCAGCTCACCAGGGGTGGCAAGGACTAATGAGCAGTTCTTC. The V gene is TRBV18, the J gene TRBJ2-1, with D possibly being TRBD2 (5 bases). CDR1 is KGHSH and CDR2 is LQKENI in the germline V gene. This CDR3 has 15 amino acids. With 2 bases removed from V and 7 bases from J, the gap between germline ends came to 15 bases.

This clonotype has more than one count but fewer than ten. The rearrangement links TRBV10-2 to TRBJ2-2, with D possibly being TRBD2 (5 bases). Germline CDR1 and CDR2: WSHSY and SAAADI. Trimming took off 6 bases at V and 9 bases at J, with 14 bases between the two ends. The CDR3 consists of 13 residues. Here the CDR3 DNA reads TGCGCCAGCAGGCCGTCGGGGTTAAGGGAGCTGTTTTTT. Translation: CASRPSGLRELFF.

To note about this clonotype: Being one base from a much bigger clone, this may be a read error. This rearrangement joins TRBV2 to TRBJ2-7; D may match TRBD1 or TRBD2 (5 bases each). The germline V and J ends were trimmed by 4 bases and 1 base, with 11 bases remaining between them. This CDR3 is built from 14 residues. Per germline, CDR1 SNHLY and CDR2 FYNNEI. CDR3: CASSGGRPSYEQYF. The DNA of the CDR3 is TGTGCCAGCAGTGGGGGACGACCTTCCTACGAGCAGTACTTC.

The genes are TRBV18 and TRBJ2-1; a possible D gene is TRBD1 (7 bases). Germline V gives CDR1 KGHSH, CDR2 LQKENI. The CDR3 has 14 residues. Trimming removed 2 bases at V and 8 bases at J, with 13 bases between. Written as DNA, the CDR3 is TGTGCCAGCTCACCAGCCCGGGGGACAGATGAGCAGTTCTTC. Amino acids: CASSPARGTDEQFF.

This clonotype was recorded at least ten times. V gene TRBV2 combines with J gene TRBJ2-3; possibly TRBD1 for D (6 bases). Germline V CDR1 and CDR2: SNHLY, FYNNEI. There are 15 residues in the CDR3. V lost 7 bases, J lost 4 bases, and 18 bases lay in between. DNA for the CDR3: TGTGCCAGCAAAGGAAACAGGGCGCCGTCAGATACGCAGTATTTT. This gives the protein CASKGNRAPSDTQYF. Using reference TRBV2 and TRBJ2-3 for the parts outside the CDR3, the full variable domain is EPEVTQTPSHQVTQMGQEVILRCVPISNHLYFYWYRQILGQKVEFLVSFYNNEISEKSEIFDDQFSVERPDGSNFTLKIRSTKLEDSAMYFCASKGNRAPSDTQYFGPGTRLTVL.

This clonotype showed up many times. This chain connects TRBV12-3 or TRBV12-4 to TRBJ2-2; 9 bases are shared with TRBD2. The CDR3 runs to 15 residues. V was clipped by 6 bases and J by 4 bases; unmatched bases: 6. CDR3 region: CASRSRRGGTGELFF. DNA for the CDR3: TGTGCCAGCAGAAGTCGGCGGGGGGGCACCGGGGAGCTGTTTTTT.

Ten or more counts support this clonotype. The chain combines TRBV20-1 with TRBJ2-3; 14 nucleotides match TRBD2. The CDR3 is made up of 15 amino acids. V trimming: 3 bases; J trimming: 2 bases; junction bases outside the gene matches: 1. The germline gives CDR1 DFQATT, CDR2 SNEGSKA (reference sequence). CDR3 in amino acids: CSARTSGGATDTQYF. The CDR3 coding sequence is TGCAGTGCTAGGACTAGCGGGGGGGCCACAGATACGCAGTATTTT.

This clonotype was seen ten or more times. The chain couples TRBV30 to TRBJ1-6; D not certain. The CDR3 runs 17 residues. The V gene lost 2 bases and the J gene lost 2 bases, with 16 bases spanning the gap. Germline loops: CDR1 GTSNPN, CDR2 SVGIG (reference sequence). The CDR3 DNA is TGTGCCTGGAGTCTGGGGAGTTACCTCCCCTATAATTCACCCCTCCACTTT. It specifies CAWSLGSYLPYNSPLHF.

This clonotype was recorded many times. The chain recombines TRBV5-8 with TRBJ2-2; TRBD1 might be the D (6 bases). V gave up 5 bases and J gave up 4 bases, with 15 bases separating them. The CDR3 extends over 15 amino acids. The germline V gene encodes CDR1 SGHTS and CDR2 YDEGEE. CDR3 bases: TGTGCCAGCAGTTACCGACAGGCGATCACCGGGGAGCTGTTTTTT. Amino acids: CASSYRQAITGELFF.

This clonotype was picked up many times. CDR3 loop: CASSLGGLTYEQYF. The CDR3 DNA reads TGTGCCAGCAGTTTAGGTGGGCTCACCTACGAGCAGTACTTC. The chain combines TRBV28 with TRBJ2-7; unclear D gene. This CDR3 is 14 amino acids long. V was shortened by 2 bases and J by 2 bases, with 10 bases between the two germline ends. Germline V gene data show CDR1 as MDHEN and CDR2 as SYDVKM.

In its sample, this clonotype was seen many times. The chain has TRBV7-2 and TRBJ2-3; D unclear. V lost 7 bases and J 1 base, leaving 12 bases between the germline ends. CDR1 SGHTA and CDR2 FQGNSA come from the germline V gene. The CDR3 consists of 14 residues. The CDR3 DNA sequence: TGTGCCAGCACCAAGGATTGGGGCACAGATACGCAGTATTTT. The encoded protein is CASTKDWGTDTQYF. The whole variable domain, filled in from reference TRBV7-2 and TRBJ2-3, reads GAGVSQSPSNKVTEKGKDVELRCDPISGHTALYWYRQSLGQGLEFLIYFQGNSAPDKSGLPSDRFSAERTGGSVSTLTIQRTQQEDSAVYLCASTKDWGTDTQYFGPGTRLTVL.

On this clonotype: Just one base apart from a much larger clone, this may be a read error. This chain links TRBV29-1 with TRBJ2-5; 8 bases are shared with TRBD2. The germline gives CDR1 SQVTM, CDR2 ANQGSEA. This CDR3 has 14 amino acids. DNA of the CDR3: TGCAGCGTTCGGTCCGCGGGGGGCCAAGAGGCCCAGTACTTC. Translating it yields CSVRSAGGQEAQYF.

Points on this clonotype: A much larger clone differs from this one at a single base, so this may be a read error. This chain uses TRBV11-2 with TRBJ2-3; 7 bases align to TRBD1. Germline CDR1 and CDR2: SGHAT and FQNNGV. The CDR3 runs to 16 residues. CDR3 in amino acids: CASSWRLRQGTDTRYF. Here the CDR3 DNA reads TGTGCCAGCAGCTGGCGACTAAGACAGGGCACAGATACGCGGTATTTT.

This clonotype was observed many times. The rearrangement uses TRBV20-1 and TRBJ2-1; 8 bases fit TRBD2. From germline, CDR1 is DFQATT and CDR2 SNEGSKA (reference sequence). The CDR3 sequence is 14 residues long. V shed 3 bases, J shed 4 bases, and the junction held 5 bases outside the gene matches. CDR3 sequence reads: CSARLAGTYNEQFF. The CDR3 nucleotides are TGCAGTGCTAGGTTAGCGGGAACATACAATGAGCAGTTCTTC.

The genes are TRBV29-1 and TRBJ1-3, with D uncertain. The CDR3 covers 15 residues. The ends were cut back, 5 bases at V and 0 bases at J, with 14 bases in the middle. Germline V gene lookup returns CDR1 SQVTM and CDR2 ANQGSEA. The CDR3 DNA reads as TGCAGCGTTCAAAACCGGGGTAGCTCTGGAAACACCATATATTTT. This codes for CSVQNRGSSGNTIYF.

This clonotype was seen at least ten times. The genes are TRBV7-9 and TRBJ1-1, with TRBD1 matching over 7 bases. The CDR3 is made up of 14 amino acids. CDR1 and CDR2 (germline): SEHNR, FQNEAQ (reference sequence). Germline trimming cut 4 bases from V and 3 bases from J; bases unmatched to any gene: 5. CDR3 loop: CASSSTGEDTEAFF. The CDR3 coding sequence is TGTGCCAGCAGCTCAACAGGGGAAGACACTGAAGCTTTCTTT.

The sample holds many counts of this clonotype. J is TRBJ1-6 and V is TRBV11-2; no clear D. Germline V gene sequence: CDR1 SGHAT, CDR2 FQNNGV. The V end was cut by 0 bases, the J end by 9 bases, with 9 bases between. This CDR3 contains 14 residues. This CDR3 is CASSLDQVISPLHF. Here the CDR3 DNA reads TGTGCCAGCAGCTTAGATCAAGTCATTTCACCCCTCCACTTT.

The V gene is TRBV6-1, the J gene TRBJ1-1; no definite D call. Germline CDR1 reads MNHNS; CDR2 reads SASEGT. There are 13 residues in the CDR3. The V end was cut by 8 bases, the J end by 9 bases, with 19 bases between. CDR3 DNA: TGTGCCAGCGGAATAGTCAGTAAACCCAAAGCTTTCTTT. As protein: CASGIVSKPKAFF.